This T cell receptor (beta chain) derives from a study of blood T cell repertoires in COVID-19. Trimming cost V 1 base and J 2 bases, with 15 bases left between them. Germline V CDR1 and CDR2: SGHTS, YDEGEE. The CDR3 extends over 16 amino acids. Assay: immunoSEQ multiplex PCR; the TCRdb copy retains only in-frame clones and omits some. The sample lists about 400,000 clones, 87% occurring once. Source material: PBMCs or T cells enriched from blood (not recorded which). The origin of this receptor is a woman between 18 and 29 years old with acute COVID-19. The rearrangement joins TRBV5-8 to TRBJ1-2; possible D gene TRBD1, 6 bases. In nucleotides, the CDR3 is TGTGCCAGCAGCTTGATCCCGCGGGGGGGCAACTATGGCTACACCTTC. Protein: CASSLIPRGGNYGYTF. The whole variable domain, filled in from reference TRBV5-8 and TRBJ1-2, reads EAGVTQSPTHLIKTRGQQATLRCSPISGHTSVYWYQQALGLGLQFLLWYDEGEERNRGNFPPRFSGRQFPNYSSELNVNALELEDSALYLCASSLIPRGGNYGYTFGSGTRLTVV.